This TCR beta chain was sequenced during a study of regulatory T cells in long-lasting Graves disease. This clonotype was counted ten times or more. Antigen: not known. Time point denoted: newly diagnosed GD, antithyroid drugs for less than 3 months. TCR sequences were obtained from RNA taken from PBMCs. Both iRepertoire HTBI primers and Arm-PCR of CDR3 regions were used to build the TCR beta libraries. TCRdb analysed the multiplex PCR reads with MiXCR anew, one entry per CDR3 protein. The sample carries some 450,000 distinct CDR3 sequences, roughly 15% recorded once. Per the germline V gene, CDR1 is SGHRS and CDR2 is YFSETQ. The CDR3 covers 15 residues. V lost 0 bases, J lost 4 bases, and 14 bases lay in between. Study conclusions and caveats: Persistent disease preferred TRBV28, TRBJ1-2 and TRBJ2-5; new disease, TRBV20-1 and TRBJ2-1.

The sample also formed part of further work on T cells in Graves' hyperthyroidism and ophthalmopathy. That investigation notes: If no ophthalmopathy progression occurred within 18 months, Graves' hyperthyroidism was stable. A first-round RT-PCR of the TCR CDR3 used the HTBI primer set.

Sequencing used peripheral blood mononuclear cells (PBMCs), obtained at new diagnosis, from a patient treated with antithyroid drugs. The TCR comes from a woman younger than 45 with Graves disease. The J gene is TRBJ2-7, the V gene TRBV5-1; D is uncertain. This chain's CDR3 is CASSLGPGAWYEQYF. The CDR3 nucleotides are TGCGCCAGCAGCTTGGGTCCTGGAGCGTGGTACGAGCAGTACTTC.